The following is a T cell receptor beta chain sequence with its context. Its antigen is undetermined. With V trimmed by 8 bases and J by 2 bases, 5 bases remained unmatched. Germline V gene lookup returns CDR1 MNHEY and CDR2 SVGAGI. The CDR3 runs 14 residues. These data belong to a study of cytotoxic CD8 clonotypes in ibrutinib-treated CLL. Study findings and constraints: Baseline clonality, above age-matched healthy donor levels, tracked circulating CD8+ T-cell counts. Clonality increased at ibrutinib response, then returned toward baseline at progression.

Some clones are missing from TCRdb's copy, which holds only in-frame ones; the method was immunoSEQ multiplex PCR. The table includes tens of thousands of clones, about 65% detected once. The source material was PBMCs, sampled after 12 months of ibrutinib treatment. This receptor was obtained from a human donor with chronic lymphocytic leukemia. The genes are TRBV6-5 and TRBJ2-7; 11 bases map to TRBD2. DNA of the CDR3: TGTGCCAGCCGAACGACTAGCGGGACCTACGAGCAGTACTTC. Its translation is CASRTTSGTYEQYF.